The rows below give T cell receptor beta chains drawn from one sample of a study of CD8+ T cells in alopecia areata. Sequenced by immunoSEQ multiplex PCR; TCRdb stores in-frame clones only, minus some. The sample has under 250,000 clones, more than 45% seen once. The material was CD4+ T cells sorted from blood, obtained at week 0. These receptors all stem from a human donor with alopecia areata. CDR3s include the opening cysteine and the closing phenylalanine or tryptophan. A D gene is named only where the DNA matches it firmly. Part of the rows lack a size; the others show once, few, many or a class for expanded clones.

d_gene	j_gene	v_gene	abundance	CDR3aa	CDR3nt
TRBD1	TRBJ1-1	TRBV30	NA	CAWSLDRGRLSEAFF	TGTGCCTGGAGTTTGGACAGGGGGCGGTTGAGTGAAGCTTTCTTT
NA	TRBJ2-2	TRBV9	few	CASSVVAALGELFF	TGTGCCAGCAGCGTAGTGGCTGCCCTCGGGGAGCTGTTTTTT
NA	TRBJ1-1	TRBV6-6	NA	CASREGVEAFF	TGTGCCAGCAGAGAGGGCGTTGAAGCTTTCTTT
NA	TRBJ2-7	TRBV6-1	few	CASSEAHRGTYEQYF	TGTGCCAGCAGTGAAGCGCATCGGGGGACCTACGAGCAGTACTTC
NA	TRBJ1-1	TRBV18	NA	CASSSTTGALGTEAFF	TGTGCCAGCTCATCAACGACGGGAGCCTTGGGCACTGAAGCTTTCTTT
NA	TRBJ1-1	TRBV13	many	CASSLPGTEAFF	TGTGCCAGCAGCTTACCGGGGACTGAAGCTTTCTTT
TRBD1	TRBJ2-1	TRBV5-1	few	CASSLRGQGGEQFF	TGCGCCAGCAGCCTAAGAGGACAGGGAGGTGAGCAGTTCTTC
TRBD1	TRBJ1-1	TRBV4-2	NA	CASSQELLGGMNTEAFF	TGTGCCAGCAGCCAGGAGTTGTTAGGGGGCATGAACACTGAAGCTTTCTTT
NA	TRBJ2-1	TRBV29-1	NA	CSQGGSSYNEQFF	TGCAGCCAAGGGGGGAGCTCCTACAATGAGCAGTTCTTC
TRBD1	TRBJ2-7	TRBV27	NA	CASSMRQGYWYEQYF	TGTGCCAGCAGTATGCGACAGGGATACTGGTACGAGCAGTACTTC
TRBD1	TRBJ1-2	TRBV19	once	CASSPDRGNYGYTF	TGTGCCAGTAGTCCGGACAGGGGGAACTATGGCTACACCTTC
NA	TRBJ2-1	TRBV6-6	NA	CASRTPGGGPNNEQFF	TGTGCCAGCAGAACACCTGGCGGGGGCCCAAACAATGAGCAGTTCTTC
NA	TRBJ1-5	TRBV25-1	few	CASRGDSQPQHF	TGTGCCAGCAGAGGCGATAGCCAGCCCCAGCATTTT
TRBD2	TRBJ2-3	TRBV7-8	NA	CASSFDGGRDTQYF	TGTGCCAGCAGCTTCGACGGGGGGAGGGATACGCAGTATTTT
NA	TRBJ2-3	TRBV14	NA	CASSQVQADTQYF	TGTGCCAGCAGCCAAGTTCAGGCAGATACGCAGTATTTT
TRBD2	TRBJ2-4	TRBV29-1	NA	CSVEQLAGSLAKNIQYF	TGCAGCGTTGAACAACTAGCGGGGAGCCTAGCCAAAAACATTCAGTACTTC
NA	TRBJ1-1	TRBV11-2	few	CASSLDRGKGAFF	TGTGCCAGCAGCTTAGACAGGGGCAAAGGGGCTTTCTTT
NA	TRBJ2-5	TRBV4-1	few	CASRPDRQYQETQYF	TGCGCCAGCAGACCCGACAGACAGTACCAAGAGACCCAGTACTTC
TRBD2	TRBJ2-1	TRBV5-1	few	CASSHGLAGDNEQFF	TGCGCCAGCAGCCATGGACTAGCGGGAGACAATGAGCAGTTCTTC
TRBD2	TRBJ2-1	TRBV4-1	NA	CASSQGSSGPSYNEQFF	TGCGCCAGCAGCCAAGGATCTAGCGGCCCCTCCTACAATGAGCAGTTCTTC
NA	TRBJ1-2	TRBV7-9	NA	CASSLAGGAYPLPSGYTF	TGTGCCAGCAGCTTAGCGGGAGGGGCATACCCACTACCTTCTGGCTACACCTTC
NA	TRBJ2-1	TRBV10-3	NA	CAIREGQGGGNEQFF	TGTGCCATCAGAGAAGGACAGGGAGGGGGCAATGAGCAGTTCTTC
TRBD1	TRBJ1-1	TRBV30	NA	CAWRLTGGTTEAFF	TGTGCCTGGAGGCTCACAGGGGGCACCACTGAAGCTTTCTTT
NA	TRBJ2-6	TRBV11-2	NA	CASSLNTYSSSGANVLTF	TGTGCCAGCAGCCTCAACACATACTCCAGCTCTGGGGCCAACGTCCTGACTTTC
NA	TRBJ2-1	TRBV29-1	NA	CSPPRQGTNNEQFF	TGCAGCCCCCCTCGGCAGGGAACCAACAATGAGCAGTTCTTC
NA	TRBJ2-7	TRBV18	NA	CASSPDSAARQYF	TGTGCCAGCTCACCGGACAGCGCTGCTCGGCAGTACTTC
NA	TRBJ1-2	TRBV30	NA	CAWSVPKVRYGYTF	TGTGCCTGGAGTGTACCTAAGGTCCGCTATGGCTACACCTTC
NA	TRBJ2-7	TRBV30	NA	CAWSPLRGEQYF	TGTGCCTGGAGCCCTCTTAGGGGCGAGCAGTACTTC
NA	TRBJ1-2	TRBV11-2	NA	CASSPQEGYYGYTF	TGTGCCAGCAGCCCACAGGAGGGATATTATGGCTACACCTTC
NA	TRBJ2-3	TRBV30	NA	CAWSLGVTDTQYF	TGTGCCTGGAGTCTTGGGGTCACAGATACGCAGTATTTT
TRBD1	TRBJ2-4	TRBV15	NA	CATSRGGTGGRRYIQYF	TGTGCCACCAGCAGAGGTGGGACAGGGGGCCGGAGGTACATTCAGTACTTC
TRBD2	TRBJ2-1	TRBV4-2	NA	CASSQGGGGYNEQFF	TGTGCCAGCAGCCAAGGTGGCGGGGGCTACAATGAGCAGTTCTTC
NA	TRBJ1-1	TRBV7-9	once	CASSPQGEAFF	TGTGCCAGCAGCCCCCAGGGAGAAGCTTTCTTT
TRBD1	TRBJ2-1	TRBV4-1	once	CASSSIRGQGEQFF	TGCGCCAGCAGCTCAATAAGGGGACAGGGCGAGCAGTTCTTC
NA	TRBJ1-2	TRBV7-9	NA	CASSLSNSLYGYTF	TGTGCCAGCAGCTTAAGTAACAGTCTCTATGGCTACACCTTC
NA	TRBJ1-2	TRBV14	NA	CASSQVARGGYTF	TGTGCCAGCAGCCAAGTCGCGCGGGGTGGCTACACCTTC
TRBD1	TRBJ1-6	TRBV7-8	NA	CASSEQGVGTLHF	TGTGCCAGCAGCGAGCAGGGGGTGGGAACCCTCCACTTT
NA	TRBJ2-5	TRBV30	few	CAWSVTSETQYF	TGTGCCTGGAGTGTGACTAGTGAGACCCAGTACTTC
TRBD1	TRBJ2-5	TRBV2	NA	CASSDQTGGTETQYF	TGTGCCAGCAGTGATCAGACAGGGGGCACAGAGACCCAGTACTTC
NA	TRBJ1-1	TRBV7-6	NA	CASSSGGTEAFF	TGTGCCAGCAGCTCCGGGGGCACTGAAGCTTTCTTT
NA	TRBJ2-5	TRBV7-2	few	CASSLGLYLIETQYF	TGTGCCAGCAGCTTGGGACTCTACCTCATCGAGACCCAGTACTTC